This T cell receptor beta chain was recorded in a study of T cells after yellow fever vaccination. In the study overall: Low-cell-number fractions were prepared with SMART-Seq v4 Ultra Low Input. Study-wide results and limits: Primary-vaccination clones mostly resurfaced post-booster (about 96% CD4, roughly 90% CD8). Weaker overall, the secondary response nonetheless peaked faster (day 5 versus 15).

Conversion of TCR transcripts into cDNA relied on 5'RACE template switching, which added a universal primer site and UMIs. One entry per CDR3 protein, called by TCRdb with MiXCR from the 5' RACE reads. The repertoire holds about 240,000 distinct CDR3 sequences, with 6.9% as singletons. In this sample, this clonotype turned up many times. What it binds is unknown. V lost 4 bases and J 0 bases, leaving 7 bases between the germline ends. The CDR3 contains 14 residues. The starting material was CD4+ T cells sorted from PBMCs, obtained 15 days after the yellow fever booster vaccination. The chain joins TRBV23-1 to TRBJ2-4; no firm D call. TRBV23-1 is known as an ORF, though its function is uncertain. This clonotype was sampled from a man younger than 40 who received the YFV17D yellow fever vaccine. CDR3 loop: CASSRWAAKNIQYF. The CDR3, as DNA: TGCGCCAGCAGTCGGTGGGCAGCCAAAAACATTCAGTACTTC.